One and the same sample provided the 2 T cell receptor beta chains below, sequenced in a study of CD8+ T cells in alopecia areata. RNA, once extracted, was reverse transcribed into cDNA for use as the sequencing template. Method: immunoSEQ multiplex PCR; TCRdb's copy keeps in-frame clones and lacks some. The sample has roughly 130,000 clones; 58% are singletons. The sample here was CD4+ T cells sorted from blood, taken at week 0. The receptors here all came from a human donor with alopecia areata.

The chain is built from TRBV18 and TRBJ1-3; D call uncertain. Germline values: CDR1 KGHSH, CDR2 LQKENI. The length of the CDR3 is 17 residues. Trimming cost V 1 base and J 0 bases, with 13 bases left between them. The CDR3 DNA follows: TGTGCCAGCTCACCACTCGGACGGCAATCCTCTGGAAACACCATATATTTT. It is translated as CASSPLGRQSSGNTIYF.

The CDR3 region is CAWTPPDRRSYEQYF. The CDR3 nucleotides read TGTGCCTGGACTCCCCCGGACCGACGCTCCTACGAGCAGTACTTC. The chain joins TRBV30 to TRBJ2-7; D is unclear. Per germline, CDR1 GTSNPN and CDR2 SVGIG (reference sequence). Trimming left V 4 bases short and J 0 bases short, with 16 bases between. CDR3 length: 15 amino acids.